The present T cell receptor (beta chain) was sequenced within a study of blood T cell repertoires in COVID-19. Looking at the study overall: Material from acute and convalescent COVID-19 was sourced from the United States, Italy and Spain. Sources were T cells, B-cell-depleted T cells, or PBMCs; the material itself was cDNA or gDNA.

In the study's own analysis: Quantification of nucleated cells was approximated via reference gene primer amplification. Measured with immunoSEQ multiplex PCR; TCRdb has only the in-frame clones, and not every one. V and J calls and clone size are those listed in that table; D and trimming were worked out from the DNA. The sample has 36,000 or so clones; 90% are singletons. CDR3 length equals 13 residues. Trimming took 2 bases from V and 4 from J, leaving 7 bases between them. Per the germline V gene, CDR1 is SEHNR and CDR2 is FQNEAQ (reference sequence). The receptor comes from a human donor in a cohort sampled during active COVID-19. The chain uses TRBV7-9 and TRBJ2-3; D not resolved. Sequenced input: peripheral blood. The CDR3 DNA follows: TGTGCCAGCAGCTTAACGGAGTCAGATACGCAGTATTTT. It specifies CASSLTESDTQYF.